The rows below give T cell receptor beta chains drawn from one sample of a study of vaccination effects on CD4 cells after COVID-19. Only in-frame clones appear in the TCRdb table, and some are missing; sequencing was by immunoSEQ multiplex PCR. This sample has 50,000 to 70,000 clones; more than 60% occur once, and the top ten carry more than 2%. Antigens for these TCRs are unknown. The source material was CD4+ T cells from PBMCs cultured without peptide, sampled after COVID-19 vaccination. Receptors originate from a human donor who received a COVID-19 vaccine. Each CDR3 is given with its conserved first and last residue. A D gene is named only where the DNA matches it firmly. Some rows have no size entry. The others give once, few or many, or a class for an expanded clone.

cdr3_nt: TGTGCCAGCTCACCCTCCAGGGTGCACACAGATACGCAGTATTTT; cdr3_aa: CASSPSRVHTDTQYF; clone_size: NA; d_call: NA; v_call: TRBV18; j_call: TRBJ2-3
cdr3_nt: TGCGCCAGCAGCTTCAGGACTAGCGGTTTCTCTAGCACAGATACGCAGTATTTT; cdr3_aa: CASSFRTSGFSSTDTQYF; clone_size: NA; d_call: TRBD2; v_call: TRBV5-1; j_call: TRBJ2-3
cdr3_nt: TGCAGCGTTGAGAACCAATATGCCACAGATACGCAGTATTTT; cdr3_aa: CSVENQYATDTQYF; clone_size: NA; d_call: NA; v_call: TRBV29-1; j_call: TRBJ2-3
cdr3_nt: TGTGCCAGCAGTCTGACAGCTTATGGCTACACCTTC; cdr3_aa: CASSLTAYGYTF; clone_size: NA; d_call: NA; v_call: TRBV12-3/TRBV12-4; j_call: TRBJ1-2
cdr3_nt: TGTGCCTGGACCCAGGTCTCTGGAAACACCATATATTTT; cdr3_aa: CAWTQVSGNTIYF; clone_size: NA; d_call: NA; v_call: TRBV30; j_call: TRBJ1-3
cdr3_nt: TGTGCCAGCAGTGACAGGGGGTTGGGAACTAATGAAAAACTGTTTTTT; cdr3_aa: CASSDRGLGTNEKLFF; clone_size: few; d_call: TRBD1; v_call: TRBV6-1; j_call: TRBJ1-4
cdr3_nt: TGTGCCAGCAGCCCGATTCACTGGGGGAGGATTGGTGAGCAGTTCTTC; cdr3_aa: CASSPIHWGRIGEQFF; clone_size: NA; d_call: NA; v_call: TRBV6-2/TRBV6-3; j_call: TRBJ2-1
cdr3_nt: TGCGCCAGCAGCTTGGGGGCACAGGGGTCTGGAAACACCATATATTTT; cdr3_aa: CASSLGAQGSGNTIYF; clone_size: NA; d_call: TRBD1; v_call: TRBV5-1; j_call: TRBJ1-3
cdr3_nt: TGTGCCAGCAGTTCGGCGTCGTGGGGATATGGCTATGGCTACACCTTC; cdr3_aa: CASSSASWGYGYGYTF; clone_size: NA; d_call: NA; v_call: TRBV6-4; j_call: TRBJ1-2
cdr3_nt: TGTGCCAGCAGCGTTTCACTAGCGGGGGGGAGCACAGATACGCAGTATTTT; cdr3_aa: CASSVSLAGGSTDTQYF; clone_size: NA; d_call: TRBD2; v_call: TRBV9; j_call: TRBJ2-3
cdr3_nt: TGCAGTGCTAGTCACCGCGAAGGGGGAAAACTGTTTTTT; cdr3_aa: CSASHREGGKLFF; clone_size: NA; d_call: NA; v_call: TRBV20-1; j_call: TRBJ1-4
cdr3_nt: TGTGCCACGACAGACAGAACTAGCACAGATACGCAGTATTTT; cdr3_aa: CATTDRTSTDTQYF; clone_size: NA; d_call: NA; v_call: TRBV24-1; j_call: TRBJ2-3
cdr3_nt: TGTGCCAGCAGTTACACCCCCGGGAGCCCCATGAACGTAGATACGCAGTATTTT; cdr3_aa: CASSYTPGSPMNVDTQYF; clone_size: NA; d_call: NA; v_call: TRBV6-2/TRBV6-3; j_call: TRBJ2-3
cdr3_nt: TGTGCCAGCACCCCATGGGGAAACTCTGGAAACACCATATATTTT; cdr3_aa: CASTPWGNSGNTIYF; clone_size: once; d_call: NA; v_call: TRBV7-2; j_call: TRBJ1-3
cdr3_nt: TGTGCTAGTTCCCTTGGGGTTGGAAGGCCACAAGAGACCCAGTACTTC; cdr3_aa: CASSLGVGRPQETQYF; clone_size: NA; d_call: NA; v_call: TRBV12-5; j_call: TRBJ2-5
cdr3_nt: TGTGCCTGGAGTGGGCCGACTGCAACTAATGAAAAACTGTTTTTT; cdr3_aa: CAWSGPTATNEKLFF; clone_size: NA; d_call: NA; v_call: TRBV30; j_call: TRBJ1-4
cdr3_nt: TGTGCCAGCTCACCGGGGGGCAATCAGCCCCAGCATTTT; cdr3_aa: CASSPGGNQPQHF; clone_size: once; d_call: NA; v_call: TRBV18; j_call: TRBJ1-5
cdr3_nt: TGTGCCAGCAGCTTCAACAGGTGGGCAGGCTATGGCTACACCTTC; cdr3_aa: CASSFNRWAGYGYTF; clone_size: NA; d_call: NA; v_call: TRBV5-6; j_call: TRBJ1-2
cdr3_nt: TGTGCCAGCAGCGTTCGGGGGGGCCAAGATACGCAGTATTTT; cdr3_aa: CASSVRGGQDTQYF; clone_size: NA; d_call: TRBD2; v_call: TRBV9; j_call: TRBJ2-3
cdr3_nt: TGTGCCAGCAGTTCCCCCCGGGGGGGTTCAGATACGCAGTATTTT; cdr3_aa: CASSSPRGGSDTQYF; clone_size: NA; d_call: TRBD2; v_call: TRBV27; j_call: TRBJ2-3